The T cell receptor beta chain described here comes from a study of CD8 T cells in Susac syndrome. Random hexamers were used to reverse transcribe about 0.45 to 1 ug of RNA. A multiplex approach, immunoSEQ multiplex PCR, amplified TCR beta CDR3 across 54 Vbeta and 13 Jbeta. One entry per CDR3 protein results from TCRdb running MiXCR on the immunoSEQ multiplex PCR reads. The table lists tens of thousands of distinct CDR3 sequences, roughly 90% of them singletons. TCR beta was sequenced from blood CD8+ and CD4+ T cells. In the multiple sclerosis control group, patients were treatment-naive and had stable or active relapsing-remitting disease. Bulk CD8+ and CD4+ cells came from magnetic negative isolation; CD8+ TEMRA by FACS. Sequenced input: CD8+ T cells from PBMCs. The TCR was taken from a human donor with multiple sclerosis.

The CDR3 protein is CASSIRGLPTEEQYF. CDR3 in DNA: TGTGCCAGCAGCATCCGGGGACTACCGACGGAAGAGCAGTACTTC. The chain uses TRBV5-6 and TRBJ2-7; 7 positions match TRBD2. CDR1 is SGHDT, CDR2 YYEEEE, per germline. The CDR3 is 15 amino acids. With V trimmed by 4 bases and J by 7 bases, 14 bases remained unmatched.